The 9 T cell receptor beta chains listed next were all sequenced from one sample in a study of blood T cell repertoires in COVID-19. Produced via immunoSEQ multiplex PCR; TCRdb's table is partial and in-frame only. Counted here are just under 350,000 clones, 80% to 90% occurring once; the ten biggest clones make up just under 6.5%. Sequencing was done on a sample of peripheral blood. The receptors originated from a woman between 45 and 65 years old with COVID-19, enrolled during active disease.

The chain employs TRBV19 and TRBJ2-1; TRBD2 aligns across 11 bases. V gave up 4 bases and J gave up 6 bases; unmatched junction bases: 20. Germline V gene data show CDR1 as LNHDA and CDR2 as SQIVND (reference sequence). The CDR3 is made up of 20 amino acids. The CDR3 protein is CASSTTLWTSGWGAANEQFF. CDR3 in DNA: TGTGCCAGTAGTACAACCCTGTGGACTAGCGGGTGGGGGGCGGCCAATGAGCAGTTCTTC.

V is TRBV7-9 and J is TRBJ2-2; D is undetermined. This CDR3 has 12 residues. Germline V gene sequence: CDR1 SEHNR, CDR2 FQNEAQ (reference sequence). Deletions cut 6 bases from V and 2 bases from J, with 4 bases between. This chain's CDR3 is CASSTNTGELFF. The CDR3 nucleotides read TGTGCCAGCAGTACTAACACCGGGGAGCTGTTTTTT.

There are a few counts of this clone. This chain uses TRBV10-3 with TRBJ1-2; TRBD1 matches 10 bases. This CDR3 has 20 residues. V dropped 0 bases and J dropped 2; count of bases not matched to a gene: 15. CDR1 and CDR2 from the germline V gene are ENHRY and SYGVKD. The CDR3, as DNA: TGTGCCATCAGTGAGTCGTGGGAGACAGGGGGCGCGAACCCGAACTATGGCTACACCTTC. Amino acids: CAISESWETGGANPNYGYTF.

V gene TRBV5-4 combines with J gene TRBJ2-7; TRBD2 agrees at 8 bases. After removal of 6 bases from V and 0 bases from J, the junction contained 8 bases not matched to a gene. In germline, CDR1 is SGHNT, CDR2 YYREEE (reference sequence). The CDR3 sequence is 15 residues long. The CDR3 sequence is CASTPAGAYSYEQYF. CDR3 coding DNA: TGTGCCAGCACCCCAGCGGGAGCCTACTCCTACGAGCAGTACTTC.

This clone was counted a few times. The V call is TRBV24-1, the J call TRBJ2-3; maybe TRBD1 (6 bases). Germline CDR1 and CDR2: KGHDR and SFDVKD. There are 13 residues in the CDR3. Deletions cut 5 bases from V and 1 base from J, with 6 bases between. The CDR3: CATSAGGTDTQYF. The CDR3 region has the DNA TGTGCCACCAGTGCAGGGGGCACAGATACGCAGTATTTT.

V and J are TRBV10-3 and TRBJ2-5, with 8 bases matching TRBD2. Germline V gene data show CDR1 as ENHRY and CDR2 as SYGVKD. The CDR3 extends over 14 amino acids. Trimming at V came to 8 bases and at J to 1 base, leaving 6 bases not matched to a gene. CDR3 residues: CAIGSSGTQETQYF. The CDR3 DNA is TGTGCCATCGGGAGTAGCGGGACCCAAGAGACCCAGTACTTC.

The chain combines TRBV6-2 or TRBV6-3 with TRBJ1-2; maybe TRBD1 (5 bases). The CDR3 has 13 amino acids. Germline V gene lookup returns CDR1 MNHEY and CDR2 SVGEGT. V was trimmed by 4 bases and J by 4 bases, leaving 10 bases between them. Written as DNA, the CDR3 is TGTGCCAGCAGTTCAGGGTGGGGCTATGGCTACACCTTC. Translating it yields CASSSGWGYGYTF.

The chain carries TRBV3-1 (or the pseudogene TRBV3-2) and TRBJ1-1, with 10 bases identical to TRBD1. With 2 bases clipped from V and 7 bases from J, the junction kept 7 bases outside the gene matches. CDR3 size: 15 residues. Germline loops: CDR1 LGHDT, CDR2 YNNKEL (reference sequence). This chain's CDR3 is CASSQPGTGVLEAFF. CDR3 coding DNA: TGTGCCAGCAGCCAACCCGGGACAGGGGTTCTTGAAGCTTTCTTT.

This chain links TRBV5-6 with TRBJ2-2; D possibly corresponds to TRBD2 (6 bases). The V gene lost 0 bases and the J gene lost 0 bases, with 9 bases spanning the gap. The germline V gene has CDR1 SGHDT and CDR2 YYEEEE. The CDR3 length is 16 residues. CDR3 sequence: CASSLGPGANTGELFF. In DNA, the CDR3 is TGTGCCAGCAGCTTGGGGCCGGGGGCGAACACCGGGGAGCTGTTTTTT.